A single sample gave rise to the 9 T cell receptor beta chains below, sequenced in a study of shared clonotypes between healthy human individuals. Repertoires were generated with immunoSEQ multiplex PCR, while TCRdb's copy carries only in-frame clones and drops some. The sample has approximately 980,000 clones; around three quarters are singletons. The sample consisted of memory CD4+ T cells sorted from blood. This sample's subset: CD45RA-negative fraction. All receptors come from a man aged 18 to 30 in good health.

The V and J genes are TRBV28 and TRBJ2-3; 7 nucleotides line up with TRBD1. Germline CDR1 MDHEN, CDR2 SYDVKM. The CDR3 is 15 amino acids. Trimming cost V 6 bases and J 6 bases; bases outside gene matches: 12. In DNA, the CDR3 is TGTGCCAGCAGCCTGGGACAGACCCCGGGGGATACGCAGTATTTT. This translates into CASSLGQTPGDTQYF.

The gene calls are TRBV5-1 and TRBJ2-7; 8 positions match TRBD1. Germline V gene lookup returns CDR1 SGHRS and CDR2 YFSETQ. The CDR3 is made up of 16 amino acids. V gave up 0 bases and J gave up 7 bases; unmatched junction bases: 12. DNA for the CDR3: TGCGCCAGCAGCTTGGCCATCGTGACAGGGGTAATGGAGCAGTACTTC. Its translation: CASSLAIVTGVMEQYF. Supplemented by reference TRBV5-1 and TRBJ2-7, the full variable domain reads KAGVTQTPRYLIKTRGQQVTLSCSPISGHRSVSWYQQTPGQGLQFLFEYFSETQRNKGNFPGRFSGRQFSNSRSEMNVSTLELGDSALYLCASSLAIVTGVMEQYFGPGTRLTVT.

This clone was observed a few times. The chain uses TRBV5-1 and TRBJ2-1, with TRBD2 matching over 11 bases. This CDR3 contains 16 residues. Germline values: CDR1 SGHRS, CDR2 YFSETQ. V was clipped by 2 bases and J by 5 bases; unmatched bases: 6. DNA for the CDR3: TGCGCCAGCAGCTTATTAACTAGCGGGGGTAACAATGAGCAGTTCTTC. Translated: CASSLLTSGGNNEQFF.

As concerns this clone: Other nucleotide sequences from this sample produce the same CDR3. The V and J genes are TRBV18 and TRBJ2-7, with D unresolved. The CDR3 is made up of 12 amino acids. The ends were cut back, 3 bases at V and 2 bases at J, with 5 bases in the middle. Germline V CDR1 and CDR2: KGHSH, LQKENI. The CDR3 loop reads CASSPAAYEQYF. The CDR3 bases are TGTGCCAGCTCACCGGCCGCCTACGAGCAGTACTTC.

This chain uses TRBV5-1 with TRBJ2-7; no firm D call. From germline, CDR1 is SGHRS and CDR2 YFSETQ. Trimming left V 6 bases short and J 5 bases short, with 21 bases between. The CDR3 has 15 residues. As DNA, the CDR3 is TGCGCCAGCAAATCGGGCCCCCCGGTCGGAAACGAGCAGTACTTC. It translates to CASKSGPPVGNEQYF.

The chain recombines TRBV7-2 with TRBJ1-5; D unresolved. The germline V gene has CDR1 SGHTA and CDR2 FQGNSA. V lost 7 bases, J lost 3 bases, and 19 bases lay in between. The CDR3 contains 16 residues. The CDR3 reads CASTSNAAAFNQPQHF. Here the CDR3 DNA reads TGTGCCAGCACTTCCAACGCGGCGGCCTTCAATCAGCCCCAGCATTTT.

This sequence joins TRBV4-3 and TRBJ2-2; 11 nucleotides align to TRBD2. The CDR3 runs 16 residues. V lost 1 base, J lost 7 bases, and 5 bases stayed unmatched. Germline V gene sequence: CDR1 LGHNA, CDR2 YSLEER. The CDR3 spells CASSQVAGGQGGELFF. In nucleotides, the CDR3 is TGCGCCAGCAGCCAAGTAGCGGGAGGGCAGGGCGGGGAGCTGTTTTTT.

Here the CDR3 reads CASSPWTGGMNTEAFF. The CDR3 DNA sequence: TGTGCCAGCTCACCGTGGACAGGGGGTATGAACACTGAAGCTTTCTTT. This chain links TRBV18 with TRBJ1-1, with 10 bases aligning to TRBD1. This CDR3 has 16 residues. Germline CDR1 is KGHSH and CDR2 is LQKENI. V lost 3 bases to trimming and J lost 0 bases; unmatched junction nucleotides: 4.

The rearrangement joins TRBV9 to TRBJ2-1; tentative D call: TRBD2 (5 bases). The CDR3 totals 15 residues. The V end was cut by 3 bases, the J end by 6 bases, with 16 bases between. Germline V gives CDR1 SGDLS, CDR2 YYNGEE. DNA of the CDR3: TGTGCCAGCAGCGCAAGAACCCGGGATTCCAATGAGCAGTTCTTC. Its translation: CASSARTRDSNEQFF.